Listed below are T cell receptor beta chains from one sample, sequenced in a study of regulatory T cells in long-lasting Graves disease. Using its own MiXCR run on the multiplex PCR reads, TCRdb lists one record per CDR3 protein. This table holds hundreds of thousands of distinct CDR3 sequences, 15% to 20% found once. These same records also appear under a second study, on T cells in Graves' hyperthyroidism and ophthalmopathy.

The source was peripheral blood mononuclear cells (PBMCs), collected at new diagnosis, from a patient treated with antithyroid drugs. These receptors all come from a woman aged 30 to 39 with Graves disease. Both conserved end residues are part of each CDR3. Fields, in order: clone size, J gene, D gene, V gene, CDR3 protein, CDR3 DNA. The D gene is left open where the match is weak. Expanded clones get a size class; other rows say once, few or many, or leave the size out.

.,TRBJ2-2,TRBD1,TRBV24-1,CATSDRTGINTGELFF,TGTGCCACCAGTGATAGGACAGGGATAAACACCGGGGAGCTGTTTTTT
.,TRBJ2-1,TRBD1,TRBV5-1,CASSLDRGDEQFF,TGCGCCAGCAGCTTGGACAGGGGCGATGAGCAGTTCTTC
once,TRBJ2-3,TRBD2,TRBV7-9,CASSLWGSGQSSTDTQYF,TGCGCCAGCAGCTTGTGGGGTAGCGGGCAATCTAGCACAGATACGCAGTATTTT
few,TRBJ1-4,.,TRBV3-1,CASSETLTNEKLFF,TGTGCCAGCAGTGAGACATTGACTAATGAAAAACTGTTTTTT
many,TRBJ2-7,TRBD2,TRBV20-1,CSAREASGRAGYEQYF,TGCAGTGCTAGAGAGGCTAGCGGGAGGGCCGGCTACGAGCAGTACTTC
.,TRBJ1-3,.,TRBV18,CASSSAAASSGNTIYF,TGTGCCAGCTCATCCGCGGCCGCGAGCTCTGGAAACACCATATATTTT
many,TRBJ1-5,.,TRBV10-3,CAIGPQRDQPQHF,TGTGCCATCGGACCGCAGAGGGATCAGCCCCAGCATTTT
many,TRBJ1-1,.,TRBV28,CASSSYLDTEAFF,TGTGCCAGCAGTTCCTATCTTGACACTGAAGCTTTCTTT
.,TRBJ2-7,.,TRBV19,CASSLTWVDEQHF,TGTGCCAGTAGTTTAACCTGGGTCGACGAGCAGCACTTC
few,TRBJ2-3,.,TRBV30,CAWRHSGGSDTQYF,TGTGCCTGGCGGCACAGTGGAGGTTCAGATACGCAGTATTTT
few,TRBJ1-2,.,TRBV9,CASKGANYGYTF,TGTGCCAGCAAGGGAGCTAACTATGGCTACACCTTC
many,TRBJ2-7,.,TRBV27,CASSYRGEQYF,TGTGCCAGCAGTTATCGGGGGGAGCAGTACTTC
.,TRBJ2-1,TRBD2,TRBV7-2,CASSLPGLAGGRNEQFF,TGTGCCAGCAGCCTGCCTGGACTAGCGGGAGGGAGGAATGAGCAGTTCTTC
few,TRBJ2-7,TRBD2,TRBV5-4,CASGSASGDFEQYF,TGTGCCAGCGGGTCGGCTAGCGGTGACTTCGAGCAGTACTTC
.,TRBJ2-4,TRBD1,TRBV5-1,CASSLGTGLTKNIQYF,TGCGCCAGCAGCCTCGGGACAGGACTTACCAAAAACATTCAGTACTTC
few,TRBJ2-3,.,TRBV6-2/TRBV6-3,CASSEVTGTQYF,TGTGCCAGCAGTGAAGTAACGGGTACGCAGTATTTT
few,TRBJ1-6,TRBD1,TRBV5-1,CASSSTGDRNSPLHF,TGCGCCAGCAGCTCGACAGGGGATAGGAATTCACCCCTCCACTTT
.,TRBJ1-1,.,TRBV5-6,CASSFGGASEAFF,TGTGCCAGCAGCTTTGGCGGGGCGAGTGAAGCTTTCTTT
many,TRBJ2-1,.,TRBV28,CASSFSQGGNEQFF,TGTGCCAGCAGTTTTTCGCAGGGTGGCAATGAGCAGTTCTTC
.,TRBJ1-2,TRBD1,TRBV6-1,CASSTWVSGGANYGYTF,TGTGCCAGCAGTACATGGGTTTCAGGGGGCGCTAACTATGGCTACACCTTC
.,TRBJ1-5,TRBD1,TRBV20-1,CSARGDREDQPQHF,TGCAGTGCTAGGGGGGACAGGGAAGATCAGCCCCAGCATTTT
.,TRBJ1-5,.,TRBV12-3/TRBV12-4,CASRTGRTPSHF,TGTGCCAGCAGAACCGGACGGACGCCATCGCATTTT
many,TRBJ2-2,TRBD2,TRBV7-3,CASSLTSGSGTGELFF,TGTGCCAGCAGCTTGACTAGCGGGAGCGGCACCGGGGAGCTGTTTTTT
few,TRBJ2-1,.,TRBV29-1,CSSQGGLDEQFF,TGCAGCTCCCAGGGGGGGTTAGATGAGCAGTTCTTC
.,TRBJ1-1,.,TRBV6-1,CASSEEGRQGNTEAFF,TGTGCCAGCAGTGAAGAAGGCCGGCAGGGGAACACTGAAGCTTTCTTT
many,TRBJ2-7,TRBD1,TRBV7-9,CASSPPGTGLYEQYF,TGTGCCAGCAGCCCCCCCGGGACAGGGCTTTACGAGCAGTACTTC
many,TRBJ1-1,.,TRBV19,CASSIGGGNTEAFF,TGTGCCAGCAGTATAGGGGGGGGTAACACTGAAGCTTTCTTT
many,TRBJ2-3,.,TRBV5-1,CASSLGSRSSTDTQYF,TGCGCCAGCAGCTTGGGAAGCCGGTCATCGACAGATACGCAGTATTTT
many,TRBJ1-5,.,TRBV19,CASSKRDFNQPQHF,TGTGCCAGTAGCAAAAGGGACTTCAATCAGCCCCAGCATTTT
.,TRBJ2-7,.,TRBV2,CVRGGQADSYEQYF,TGTGTTAGGGGGGGACAGGCGGACTCCTACGAGCAGTACTTC
many,TRBJ2-2,.,TRBV5-1,CASSRRFAGTGELFF,TGCGCCAGCAGCCGCAGATTTGCGGGAACCGGGGAGCTGTTTTTT
.,TRBJ2-1,.,TRBV29-1,CSVEDLFGEQFF,TGCAGCGTTGAGGACCTTTTTGGGGAGCAGTTCTTC
few,TRBJ1-5,.,TRBV20-1,CSARNREGIQPQHF,TGCAGTGCTAGAAACAGGGAGGGCATTCAGCCCCAGCATTTT
many,TRBJ2-2,.,TRBV28,CASSRGTGHTGELFF,TGTGCCAGCAGTAGAGGTACAGGGCATACCGGGGAGCTGTTTTTT
few,TRBJ2-3,.,TRBV20-1,CSALGGSLGTDTQYF,TGCAGTGCTCTCGGTGGATCCCTAGGGACAGATACGCAGTATTTT
many,TRBJ2-7,.,TRBV28,CASSLTRGSSYEQYF,TGTGCCAGCAGTTTAACTCGGGGGAGCTCCTACGAGCAGTACTTC
few,TRBJ1-5,TRBD1,TRBV20-1,CSARDGTGNQPQHF,TGCAGTGCTAGAGATGGGACAGGTAATCAGCCCCAGCATTTT
few,TRBJ1-5,.,TRBV27,CASSLRGHQPQHF,TGTGCCAGCAGTTTGCGCGGACACCAGCCCCAGCATTTT
many,TRBJ1-1,.,TRBV28,CASTGIPNTEAFF,TGTGCCAGCACCGGGATCCCAAACACTGAAGCTTTCTTT
.,TRBJ2-3,TRBD2,TRBV11-2,CASSLGLAGMRADTQYF,TGTGCCAGCAGCTTAGGACTAGCGGGAATGCGTGCAGATACGCAGTATTTT
many,TRBJ2-7,.,TRBV7-9,CASSLAITEGQYF,TGTGCCAGCAGCTTAGCGATCACGGAGGGGCAGTACTTC
many,TRBJ1-5,.,TRBV10-3,CAIRGNSNQPQHF,TGTGCCATCAGAGGGAATAGCAATCAGCCCCAGCATTTT
many,TRBJ2-5,.,TRBV27,CASRVGGQETQYF,TGTGCCAGCAGAGTAGGGGGTCAAGAGACCCAGTACTTC
many,TRBJ2-1,TRBD2,TRBV11-2,CASSSIAGVAYNEQFF,TGTGCCAGCAGCTCCATAGCGGGAGTGGCCTACAATGAGCAGTTCTTC
.,TRBJ2-1,.,TRBV11-2,CASSLGTPMAGEQFF,TGTGCCAGCAGCTTAGGGACTCCTATGGCGGGTGAGCAGTTCTTC
many,TRBJ2-3,.,TRBV2,CASSAGVYADTQYF,TGTGCCAGCAGTGCCGGGGTTTACGCAGATACGCAGTATTTT
many,TRBJ2-3,.,TRBV20-1,CSARGDLASDTQYF,TGCAGTGCTAGAGGGGACTTAGCCTCAGATACGCAGTATTTT
few,TRBJ1-6,.,TRBV6-1,CASSLRQSGPYNSPLHF,TGTGCCAGCAGTCTCCGACAGTCGGGGCCCTATAATTCACCCCTCCACTTT
.,TRBJ2-3,TRBD2,TRBV20-1,CSARDRRAGDIDTQYF,TGCAGTGCTAGAGACCGGAGGGCGGGAGATATAGATACGCAGTATTTT
many,TRBJ1-4,.,TRBV12-3/TRBV12-4,CASSLGPIATNEKLFF,TGTGCCAGCAGTTTAGGGCCCATTGCAACTAATGAAAAACTGTTTTTT
few,TRBJ1-2,.,TRBV20-1,CSAPNPDYGYGYTF,TGCAGTGCTCCTAATCCAGACTACGGCTATGGCTACACCTTC
few,TRBJ2-4,.,TRBV5-1,CASSLEPGNIQYF,TGTGCCAGCAGCTTAGAGCCGGGGAACATTCAGTACTTC
many,TRBJ1-1,TRBD1,TRBV2,CASETGVAEAFF,TGTGCCAGCGAGACAGGGGTGGCTGAAGCTTTCTTT
.,TRBJ1-2,TRBD1,TRBV7-2,CASSRPDRGGYGYTF,TGTGCCAGCAGTCGCCCCGACAGGGGGGGATACGGCTACACCTTC
many,TRBJ1-6,.,TRBV6-1,CASPDPGRFNTLHF,TGTGCCAGCCCCGATCCGGGACGGTTTAACACCCTCCACTTT
.,TRBJ2-4,.,TRBV20-1,CSARGVGNIQYF,TGCAGTGCTAGAGGGGTTGGCAACATTCAGTACTTC
.,TRBJ2-3,TRBD2,TRBV18,CASSHSGSWDTQYF,TGTGCCAGCTCACATAGCGGGAGTTGGGATACGCAGTATTTT
.,TRBJ2-5,.,TRBV28,CASGLPLSTQYF,TGTGCCAGCGGGTTGCCCTTATCGACCCAGTACTTC
.,TRBJ1-4,.,TRBV7-3,CASSLGDRTNEKLFF,TGTGCCAGCAGCTTAGGGGACCGAACTAATGAAAAACTGTTTTTT